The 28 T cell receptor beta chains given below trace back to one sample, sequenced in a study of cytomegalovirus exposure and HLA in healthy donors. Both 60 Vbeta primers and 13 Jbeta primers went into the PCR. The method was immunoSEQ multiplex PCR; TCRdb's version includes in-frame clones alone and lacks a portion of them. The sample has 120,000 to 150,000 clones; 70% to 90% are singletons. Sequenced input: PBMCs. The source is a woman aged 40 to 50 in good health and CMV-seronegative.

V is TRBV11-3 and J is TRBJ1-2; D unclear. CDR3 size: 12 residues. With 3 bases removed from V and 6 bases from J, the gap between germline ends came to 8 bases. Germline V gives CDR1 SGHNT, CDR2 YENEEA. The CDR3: CASSLIEDGYTF. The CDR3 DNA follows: TGTGCCAGCAGCTTGATCGAGGATGGCTACACCTTC.

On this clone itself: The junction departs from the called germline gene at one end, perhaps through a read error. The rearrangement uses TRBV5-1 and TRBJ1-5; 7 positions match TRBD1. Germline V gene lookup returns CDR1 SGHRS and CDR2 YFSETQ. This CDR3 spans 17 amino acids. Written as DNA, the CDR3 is TGCGCCAGCACCCGACAGGGACAGTCTCAACAGCCCCAGCAGGTCCCTTTT. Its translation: CASTRQGQSQQPQQVPF.

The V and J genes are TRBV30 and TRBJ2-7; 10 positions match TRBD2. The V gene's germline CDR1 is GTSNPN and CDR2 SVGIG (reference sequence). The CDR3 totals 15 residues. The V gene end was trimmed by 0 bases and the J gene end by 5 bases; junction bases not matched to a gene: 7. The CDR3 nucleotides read TGTGCCTGGAGTGTAATGAGCGGGAGGGCGCACGAGCAGTACTTC. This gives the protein CAWSVMSGRAHEQYF.

The CDR3 DNA follows: TGTGCCAGCAGCTTGGACGGCTTACAGGGGGCCCCTACCTTC. Its protein is CASSLDGLQGAPTF. The chain carries TRBV5-4 and TRBJ1-2; 9 bases map to TRBD1. Germline V gene lookup returns CDR1 SGHNT and CDR2 YYREEE (reference sequence). The V gene end was trimmed by 0 bases and the J gene end by 14 bases; junction bases not matched to a gene: 11. This CDR3 is built from 14 residues. The full variable domain, in which reference TRBV5-4 and TRBJ1-2 provide the parts outside the CDR3, is ETGVTQSPTHLIKTRGQQVTLRCSSQSGHNTVSWYQQALGQGPQFIFQYYREEENGRGNFPPRFSGLQFPNYSSELNVNALELDDSALYLCASSLDGLQGAPTFGSGTRLTVV.

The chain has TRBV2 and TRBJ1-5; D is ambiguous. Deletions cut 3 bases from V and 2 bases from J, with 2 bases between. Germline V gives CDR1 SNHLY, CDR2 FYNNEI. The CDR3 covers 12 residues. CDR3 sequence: CASSDGNQPQHF. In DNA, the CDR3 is TGTGCCAGCAGTGACGGCAATCAGCCCCAGCATTTT.

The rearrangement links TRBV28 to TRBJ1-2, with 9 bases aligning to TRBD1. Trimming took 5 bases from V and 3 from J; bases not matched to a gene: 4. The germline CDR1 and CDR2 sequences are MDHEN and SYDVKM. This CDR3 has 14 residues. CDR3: CASSLGQGYYGYTF. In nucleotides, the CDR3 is TGTGCCAGCAGTCTGGGACAGGGATACTATGGCTACACCTTC.

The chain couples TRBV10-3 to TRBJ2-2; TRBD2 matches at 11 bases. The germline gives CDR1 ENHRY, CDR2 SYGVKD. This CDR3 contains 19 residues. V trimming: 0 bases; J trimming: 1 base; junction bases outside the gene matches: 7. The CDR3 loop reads CAISESTGTSGRNTGELFF. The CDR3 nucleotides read TGTGCCATCAGTGAGTCGACCGGGACTAGCGGACGGAACACCGGGGAGCTGTTTTTT.

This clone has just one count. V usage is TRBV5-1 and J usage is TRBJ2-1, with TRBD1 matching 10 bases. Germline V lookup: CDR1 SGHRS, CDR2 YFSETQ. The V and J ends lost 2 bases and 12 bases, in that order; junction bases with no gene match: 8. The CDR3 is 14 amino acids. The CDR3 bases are TGCGCCAGCAGCTTTGGACAGGGGGGTTGGGGGCAGTTCTTC. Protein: CASSFGQGGWGQFF.

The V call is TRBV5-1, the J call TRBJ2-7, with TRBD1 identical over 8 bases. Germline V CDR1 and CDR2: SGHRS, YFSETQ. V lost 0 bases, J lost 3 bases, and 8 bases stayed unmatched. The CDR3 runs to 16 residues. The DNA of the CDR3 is TGCGCCAGCAGCTTGGTTGGAGCAGGGGGCTACTACGAGCAGTACTTC. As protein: CASSLVGAGGYYEQYF.

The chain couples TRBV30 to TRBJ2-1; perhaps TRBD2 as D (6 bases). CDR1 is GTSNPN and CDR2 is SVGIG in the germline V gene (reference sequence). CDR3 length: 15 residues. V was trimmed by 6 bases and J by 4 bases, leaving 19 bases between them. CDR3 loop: CACQSWRDDYNEQFF. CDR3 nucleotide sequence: TGTGCCTGTCAATCGTGGCGGGATGATTACAATGAGCAGTTCTTC. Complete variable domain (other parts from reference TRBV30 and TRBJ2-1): SQTIHQWPATLVQPVGSPLSLECTVEGTSNPNLYWYRQAAGRGLQLLFYSVGIGQISSEVPQNLSASRPQDRQFILSSKKLLLSDSGFYLCACQSWRDDYNEQFFGPGTRLTVL.

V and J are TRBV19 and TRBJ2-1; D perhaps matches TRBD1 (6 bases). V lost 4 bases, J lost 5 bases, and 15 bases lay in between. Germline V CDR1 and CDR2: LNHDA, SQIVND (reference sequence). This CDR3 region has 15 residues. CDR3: CASSNRQGRHNEQFF. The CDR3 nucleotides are TGTGCCAGTAGTAATCGGCAGGGGCGGCACAATGAGCAGTTCTTC.

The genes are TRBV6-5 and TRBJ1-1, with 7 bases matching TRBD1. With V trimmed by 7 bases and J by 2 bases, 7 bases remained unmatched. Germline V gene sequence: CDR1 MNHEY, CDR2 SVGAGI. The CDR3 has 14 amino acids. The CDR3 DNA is TGTGCCAGCACCACGGGACAGCTCAACACTGAAGCTTTCTTT. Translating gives CASTTGQLNTEAFF.

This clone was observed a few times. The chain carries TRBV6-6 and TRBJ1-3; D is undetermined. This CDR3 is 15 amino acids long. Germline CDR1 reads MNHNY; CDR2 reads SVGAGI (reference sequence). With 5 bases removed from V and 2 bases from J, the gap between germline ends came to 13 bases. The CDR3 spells CASSRVSAAGNTIYF. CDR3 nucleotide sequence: TGTGCCAGCAGTCGGGTTTCAGCGGCTGGAAACACCATATATTTT.

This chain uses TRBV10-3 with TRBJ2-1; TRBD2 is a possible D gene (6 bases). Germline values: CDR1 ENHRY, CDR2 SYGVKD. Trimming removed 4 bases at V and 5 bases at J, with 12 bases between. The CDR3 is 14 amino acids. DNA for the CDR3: TGTGCCATCAGTGCCCTAGGAGGGCACAATGAGCAGTTCTTC. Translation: CAISALGGHNEQFF.

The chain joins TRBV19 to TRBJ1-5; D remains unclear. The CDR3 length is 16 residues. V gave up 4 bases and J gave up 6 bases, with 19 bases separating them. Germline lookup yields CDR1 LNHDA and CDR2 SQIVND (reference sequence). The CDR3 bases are TGTGCCAGTAGTAATAGTAGAGGCAAGGAAGGTCAGCCCCAGCATTTT. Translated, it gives CASSNSRGKEGQPQHF.

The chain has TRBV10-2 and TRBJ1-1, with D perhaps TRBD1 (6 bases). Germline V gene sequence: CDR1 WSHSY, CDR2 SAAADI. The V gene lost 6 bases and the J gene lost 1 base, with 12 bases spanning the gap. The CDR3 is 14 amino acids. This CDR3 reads CASSFLGQNTEAFF. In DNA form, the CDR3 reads TGCGCCAGCAGCTTTTTGGGACAGAACACTGAAGCTTTCTTT.

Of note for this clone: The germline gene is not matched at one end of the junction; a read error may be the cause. As DNA, the CDR3 is TGTGCCAGCAGTTACGGATTGGGTGGACAGGGGGCTGAAGCTTTCTTT. Translation: CASSYGLGGQGAEAFF. The chain has TRBV10-3 and TRBJ1-1; 10 nucleotides align to TRBD1. This CDR3 contains 16 residues. Germline CDR1 ENHRY, CDR2 SYGVKD.

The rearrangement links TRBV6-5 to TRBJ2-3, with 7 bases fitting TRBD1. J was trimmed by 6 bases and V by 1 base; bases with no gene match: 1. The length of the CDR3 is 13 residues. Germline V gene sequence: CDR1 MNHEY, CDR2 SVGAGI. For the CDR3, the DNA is TGTGCCAGCAGTTACTGGACAGGTGATACGCAGTATTTT. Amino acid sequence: CASSYWTGDTQYF.

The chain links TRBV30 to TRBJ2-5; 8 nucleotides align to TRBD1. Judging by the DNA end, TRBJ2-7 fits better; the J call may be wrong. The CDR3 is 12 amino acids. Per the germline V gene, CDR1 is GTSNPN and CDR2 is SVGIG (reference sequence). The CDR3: CAWSVQGDEQYF. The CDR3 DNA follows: TGTGCCTGGAGTGTACAGGGGGACGAGCAGTACTTC.

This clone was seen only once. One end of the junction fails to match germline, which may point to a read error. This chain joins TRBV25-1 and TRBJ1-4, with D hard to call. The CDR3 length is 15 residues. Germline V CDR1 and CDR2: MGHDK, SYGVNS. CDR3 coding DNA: TGTGCCAGCACTGAATCGGGGAGATCGGGTGAAAAACTGTTTTTT. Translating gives CASTESGRSGEKLFF. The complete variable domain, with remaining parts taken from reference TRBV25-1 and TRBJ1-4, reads EADIYQTPRYLVIGTGKKITLECSQTMGHDKMYWYQQDPGMELHLIHYSYGVNSTEKGDLSSESTVSRIRTEHFPLTLESARPSHTSQYLCASTESGRSGEKLFFGSGTQLSVL.

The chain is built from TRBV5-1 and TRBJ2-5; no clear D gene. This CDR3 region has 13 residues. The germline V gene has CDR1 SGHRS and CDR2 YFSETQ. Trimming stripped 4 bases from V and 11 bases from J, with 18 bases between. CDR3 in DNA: TGCGCCAGCAGCCCGACTCCACCCCTGGAGCAGTACTTC. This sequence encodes CASSPTPPLEQYF.

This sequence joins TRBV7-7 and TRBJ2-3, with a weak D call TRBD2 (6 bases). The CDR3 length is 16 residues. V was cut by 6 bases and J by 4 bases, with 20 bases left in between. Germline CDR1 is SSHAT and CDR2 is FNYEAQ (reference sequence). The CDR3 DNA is TGTGCCAGCAGTTCTTTGGGCGGGTCGGGGGCAGATACGCAGTATTTT. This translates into CASSSLGGSGADTQYF.

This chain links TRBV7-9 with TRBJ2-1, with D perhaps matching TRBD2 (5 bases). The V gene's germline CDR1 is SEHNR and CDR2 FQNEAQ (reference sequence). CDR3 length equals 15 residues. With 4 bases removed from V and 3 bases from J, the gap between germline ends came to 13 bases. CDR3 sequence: CASSSSPGVYNEQFF. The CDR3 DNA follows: TGTGCCAGCAGCTCTTCCCCCGGGGTCTACAATGAGCAGTTCTTC.

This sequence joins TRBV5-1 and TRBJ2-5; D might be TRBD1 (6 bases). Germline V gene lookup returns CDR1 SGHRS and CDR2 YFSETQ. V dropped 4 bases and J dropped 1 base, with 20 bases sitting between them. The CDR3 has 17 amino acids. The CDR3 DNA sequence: TGCGCCAGCAGCCGAGGGGTTCCCACAGGGATCCAAGAGACCCAGTACTTC. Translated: CASSRGVPTGIQETQYF.

The DNA for the CDR3 is TGTGCCTGGAGTAGAATCGGGTTGGGCAATCAGCCCCAGCATTTT. Its translation is CAWSRIGLGNQPQHF. The chain couples TRBV30 to TRBJ1-5; D call uncertain. From germline, CDR1 is GTSNPN and CDR2 SVGIG (reference sequence). V was shortened by 2 bases and J by 2 bases, with 13 bases between the two germline ends. This CDR3 is built from 15 residues.

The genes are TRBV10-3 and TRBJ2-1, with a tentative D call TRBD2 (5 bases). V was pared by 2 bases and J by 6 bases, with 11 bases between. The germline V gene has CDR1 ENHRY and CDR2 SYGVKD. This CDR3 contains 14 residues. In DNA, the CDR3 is TGTGCCATCAGTGAGGCTAGCCGTTCCAATGAGCAGTTCTTC. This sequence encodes CAISEASRSNEQFF.

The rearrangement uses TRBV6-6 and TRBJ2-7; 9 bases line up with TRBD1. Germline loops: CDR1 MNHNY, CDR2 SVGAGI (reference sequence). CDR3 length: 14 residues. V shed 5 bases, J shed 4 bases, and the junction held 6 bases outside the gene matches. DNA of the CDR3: TGTGCCAGCAGTCCTGGGACAGGGATGTACGAGCAGTACTTC. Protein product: CASSPGTGMYEQYF.

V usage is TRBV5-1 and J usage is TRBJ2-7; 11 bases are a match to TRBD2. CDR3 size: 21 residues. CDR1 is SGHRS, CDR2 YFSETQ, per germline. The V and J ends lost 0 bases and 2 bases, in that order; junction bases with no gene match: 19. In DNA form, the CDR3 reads TGCGCCAGCAGCTTGGGGCCCGCCGTCGGACTAGCGGGCTCCGTGGCCTACGAGCAGTACTTC. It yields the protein CASSLGPAVGLAGSVAYEQYF.